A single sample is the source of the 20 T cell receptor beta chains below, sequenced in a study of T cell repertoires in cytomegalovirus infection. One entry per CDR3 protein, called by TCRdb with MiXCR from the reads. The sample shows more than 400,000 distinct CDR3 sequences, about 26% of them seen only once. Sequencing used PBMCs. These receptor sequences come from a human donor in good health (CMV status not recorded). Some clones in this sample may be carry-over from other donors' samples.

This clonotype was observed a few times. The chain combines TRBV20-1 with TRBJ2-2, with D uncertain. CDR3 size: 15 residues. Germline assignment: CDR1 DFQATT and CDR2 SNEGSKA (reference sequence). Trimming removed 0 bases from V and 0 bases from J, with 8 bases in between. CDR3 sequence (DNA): TGCAGTGCTAGAGACAGTTTCGCGAACACCGGGGAGCTGTTTTTT. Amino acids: CSARDSFANTGELFF.

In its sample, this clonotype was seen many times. CDR3: CASSVRAESNIQYF. CDR3 DNA sequence: TGTGCCAGCAGCGTAAGGGCAGAGAGCAACATTCAGTACTTC. The chain is built from TRBV7-9 and TRBJ2-4, with unresolved D. The germline V gene has CDR1 SEHNR and CDR2 FQNEAQ (reference sequence). V lost 5 bases and J 7 bases, leaving 15 bases between the germline ends. The CDR3 runs to 14 residues.

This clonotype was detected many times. CDR3 region: CASSLAGRGNTEAFF. For the CDR3, the DNA is TGTGCCAGCAGCTTAGCGGGAAGAGGAAACACTGAAGCTTTCTTT. The rearrangement links TRBV11-1 to TRBJ1-1; D uncertain. The CDR3 is made up of 15 amino acids. Trimming cost V 0 bases and J 2 bases, with 10 bases left between them. Germline CDR1 is SGHAT and CDR2 is FQDESV (reference sequence).

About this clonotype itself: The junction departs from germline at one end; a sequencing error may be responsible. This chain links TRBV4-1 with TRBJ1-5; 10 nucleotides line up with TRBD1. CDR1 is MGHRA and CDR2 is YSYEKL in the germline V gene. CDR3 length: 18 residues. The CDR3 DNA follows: TGCGCCAGCAGCCAAGAGGGGTACGGGACAGGGGTTTTACGGCCCAAGCATTTT. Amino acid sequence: CASSQEGYGTGVLRPKHF.

The CDR3 loop is CASKFRGLNTEAFF. The CDR3 DNA is TGTGCCAGTAAATTCCGGGGTCTGAACACTGAAGCTTTCTTT. The chain uses TRBV19 and TRBJ1-1; D is undetermined. The V and J ends lost 7 bases and 0 bases respectively, with 12 bases between them. CDR1 is LNHDA and CDR2 is SQIVND in the germline V gene (reference sequence). The CDR3 extends over 14 amino acids. The variable domain in full, with the rest retrieved from reference TRBV19 and TRBJ1-1, is DGGITQSPKYLFRKEGQNVTLSCEQNLNHDAMYWYRQDPGQGLRLIYYSQIVNDFQKGDIAEGYSVSREKKESFPLTVTSAQKNPTAFYLCASKFRGLNTEAFFGQGTRLTVV.

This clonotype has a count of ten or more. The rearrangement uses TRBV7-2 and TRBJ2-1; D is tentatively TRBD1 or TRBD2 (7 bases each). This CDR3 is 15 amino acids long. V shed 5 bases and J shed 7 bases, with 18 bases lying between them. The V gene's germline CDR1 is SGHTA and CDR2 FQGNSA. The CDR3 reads CASSGRWQGGNEQFF. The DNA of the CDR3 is TGTGCCAGCAGCGGCCGGTGGCAGGGGGGGAATGAGCAGTTCTTC.

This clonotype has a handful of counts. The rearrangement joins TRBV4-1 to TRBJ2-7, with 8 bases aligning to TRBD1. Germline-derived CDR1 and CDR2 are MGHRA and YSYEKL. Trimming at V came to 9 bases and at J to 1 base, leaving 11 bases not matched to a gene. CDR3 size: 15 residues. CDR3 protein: CARLLDRGSSYEQYV. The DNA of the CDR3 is TGCGCCAGGTTACTCGACAGGGGTTCTTCCTACGAGCAGTACGTC.

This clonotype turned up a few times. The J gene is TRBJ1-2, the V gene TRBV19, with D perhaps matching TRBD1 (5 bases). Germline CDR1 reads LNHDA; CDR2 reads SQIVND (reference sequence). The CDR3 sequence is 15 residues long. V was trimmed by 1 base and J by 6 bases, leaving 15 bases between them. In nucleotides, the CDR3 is TGTGCCAGTAGTATAGTACAGGTCAGGACTAATGGCTACACCTTC. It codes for CASSIVQVRTNGYTF.

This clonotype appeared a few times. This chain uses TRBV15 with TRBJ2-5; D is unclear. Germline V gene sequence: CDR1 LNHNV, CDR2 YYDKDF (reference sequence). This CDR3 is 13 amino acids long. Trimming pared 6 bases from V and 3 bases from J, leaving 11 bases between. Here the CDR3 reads CATRWSGEETQYF. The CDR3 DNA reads TGTGCCACCAGGTGGTCAGGAGAAGAGACCCAGTACTTC.

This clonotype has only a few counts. The CDR3 sequence: CASSPHGPQTGELFF. For the CDR3, the DNA is TGTGCCAGCAGCCCACATGGTCCTCAGACCGGGGAGCTGTTTTTT. This rearrangement joins TRBV7-9 to TRBJ2-2; D remains unclear. Trimming shortened V by 5 bases and J by 5 bases, and 15 bases separated the two germline ends. The CDR3 is 15 residues long. CDR1 and CDR2 (germline): SEHNR, FQNEAQ (reference sequence).

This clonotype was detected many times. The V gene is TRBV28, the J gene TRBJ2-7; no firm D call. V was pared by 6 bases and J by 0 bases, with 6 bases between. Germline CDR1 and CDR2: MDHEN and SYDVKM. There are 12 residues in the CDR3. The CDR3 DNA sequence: TGTGCCAGCAGCTCTAGCTCCTACGAGCAGTACTTC. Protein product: CASSSSSYEQYF. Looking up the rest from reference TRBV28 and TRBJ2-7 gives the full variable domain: DVKVTQSSRYLVKRTGEKVFLECVQDMDHENMFWYRQDPGLGLRLIYFSYDVKMKEKGDIPEGYSVSREKKERFSLILESASTNQTSMYLCASSSSSYEQYFGPGTRLTVT.

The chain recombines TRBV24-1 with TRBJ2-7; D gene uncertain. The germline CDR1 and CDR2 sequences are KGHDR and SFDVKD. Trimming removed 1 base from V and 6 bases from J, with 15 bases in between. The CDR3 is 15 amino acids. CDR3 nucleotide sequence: TGTGCCACCAGTGATTTCGGCCAGCCGCCCACCGAGCAGTACTTC. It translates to CATSDFGQPPTEQYF.

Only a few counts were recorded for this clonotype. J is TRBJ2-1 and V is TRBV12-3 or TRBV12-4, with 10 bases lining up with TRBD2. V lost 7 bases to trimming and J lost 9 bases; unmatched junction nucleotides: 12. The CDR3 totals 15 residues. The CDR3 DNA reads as TGTGCCAGCAACCGGAGGGCTAGCGGGAGAGCTGAGCAGTTCTTC. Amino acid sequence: CASNRRASGRAEQFF.

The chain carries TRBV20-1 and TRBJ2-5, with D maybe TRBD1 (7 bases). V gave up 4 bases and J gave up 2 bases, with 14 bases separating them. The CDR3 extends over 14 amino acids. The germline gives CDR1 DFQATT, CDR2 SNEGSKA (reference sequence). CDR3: CSAKVPGGQETQYF. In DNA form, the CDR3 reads TGCAGTGCTAAAGTACCAGGGGGGCAAGAGACCCAGTACTTC.

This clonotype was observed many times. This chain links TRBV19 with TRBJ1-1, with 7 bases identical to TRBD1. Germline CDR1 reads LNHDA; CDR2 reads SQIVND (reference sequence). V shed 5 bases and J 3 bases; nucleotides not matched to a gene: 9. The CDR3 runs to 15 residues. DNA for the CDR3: TGTGCCAGTAGTGCCCGAGGGGGCAGGGACACTGAAGCTTTCTTT. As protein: CASSARGGRDTEAFF.

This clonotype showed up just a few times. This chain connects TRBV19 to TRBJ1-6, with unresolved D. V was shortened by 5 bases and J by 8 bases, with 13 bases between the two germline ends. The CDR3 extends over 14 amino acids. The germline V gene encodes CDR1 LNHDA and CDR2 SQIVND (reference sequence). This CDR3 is CASSVLQGHSPLHF. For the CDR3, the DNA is TGTGCCAGTAGTGTACTTCAAGGACATTCACCCCTCCACTTT.

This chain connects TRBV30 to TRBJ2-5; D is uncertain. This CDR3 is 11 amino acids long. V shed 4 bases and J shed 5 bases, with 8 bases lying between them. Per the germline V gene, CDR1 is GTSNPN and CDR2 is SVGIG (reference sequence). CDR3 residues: CAWKGFETQYF. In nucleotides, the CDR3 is TGTGCCTGGAAAGGGTTCGAGACCCAGTACTTC.

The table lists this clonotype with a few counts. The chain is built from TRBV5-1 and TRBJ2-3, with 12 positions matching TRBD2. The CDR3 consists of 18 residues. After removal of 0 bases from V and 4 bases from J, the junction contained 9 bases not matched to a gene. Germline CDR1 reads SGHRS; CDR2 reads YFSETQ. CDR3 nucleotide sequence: TGCGCCAGCAGCTTGGCCGTTACTAGCGGGAGGAAATCAGATACGCAGTATTTT. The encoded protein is CASSLAVTSGRKSDTQYF.

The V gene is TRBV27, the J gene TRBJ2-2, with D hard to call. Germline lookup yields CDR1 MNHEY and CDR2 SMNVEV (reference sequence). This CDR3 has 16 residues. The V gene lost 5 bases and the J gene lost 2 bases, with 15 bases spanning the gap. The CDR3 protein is CASSPGVDPNTGELFF. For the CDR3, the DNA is TGTGCCAGCAGTCCCGGAGTTGATCCTAACACCGGGGAGCTGTTTTTT.

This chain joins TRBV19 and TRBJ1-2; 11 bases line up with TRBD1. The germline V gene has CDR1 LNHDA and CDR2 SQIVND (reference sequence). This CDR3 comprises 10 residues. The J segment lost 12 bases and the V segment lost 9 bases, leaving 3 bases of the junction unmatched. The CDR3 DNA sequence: TGTGCCAGCGGACAGGGGGCTGACACCTTC. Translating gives CASGQGADTF.